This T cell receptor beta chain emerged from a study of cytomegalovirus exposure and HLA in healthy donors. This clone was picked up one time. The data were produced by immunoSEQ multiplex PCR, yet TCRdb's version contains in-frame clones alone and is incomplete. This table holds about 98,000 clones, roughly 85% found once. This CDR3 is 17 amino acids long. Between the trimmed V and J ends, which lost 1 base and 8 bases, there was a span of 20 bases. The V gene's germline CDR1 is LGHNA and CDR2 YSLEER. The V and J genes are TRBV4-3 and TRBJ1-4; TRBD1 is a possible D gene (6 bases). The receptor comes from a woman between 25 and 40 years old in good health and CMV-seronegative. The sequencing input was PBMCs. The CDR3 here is CASSQGPQQGPFEKLFF. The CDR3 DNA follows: TGCGCCAGCAGCCAAGGCCCCCAACAGGGTCCGTTCGAAAAACTGTTTTTT.